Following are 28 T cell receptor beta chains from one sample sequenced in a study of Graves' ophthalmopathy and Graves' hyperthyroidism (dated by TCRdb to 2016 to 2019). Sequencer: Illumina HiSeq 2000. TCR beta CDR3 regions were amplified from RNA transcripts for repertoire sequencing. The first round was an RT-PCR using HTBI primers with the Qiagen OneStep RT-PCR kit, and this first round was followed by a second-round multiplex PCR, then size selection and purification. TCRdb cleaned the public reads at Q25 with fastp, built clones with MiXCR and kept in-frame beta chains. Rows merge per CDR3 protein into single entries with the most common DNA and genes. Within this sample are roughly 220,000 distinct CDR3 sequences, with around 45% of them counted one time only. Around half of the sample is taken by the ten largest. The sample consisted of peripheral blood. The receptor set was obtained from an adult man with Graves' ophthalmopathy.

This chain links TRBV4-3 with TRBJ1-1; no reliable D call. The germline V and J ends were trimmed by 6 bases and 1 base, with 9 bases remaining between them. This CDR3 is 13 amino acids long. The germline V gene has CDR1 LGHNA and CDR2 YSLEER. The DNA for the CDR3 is TGCGCCAGCAGTTATATAGAGAACACTGAAGCTTTCTTT. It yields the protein CASSYIENTEAFF.

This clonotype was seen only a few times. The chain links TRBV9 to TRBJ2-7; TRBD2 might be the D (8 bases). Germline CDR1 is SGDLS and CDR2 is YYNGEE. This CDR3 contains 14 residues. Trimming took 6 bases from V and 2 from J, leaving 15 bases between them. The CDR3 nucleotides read TGTGCCAGCACCGCGGGGGGACAGACCTACGAGCAGTACTTC. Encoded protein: CASTAGGQTYEQYF.

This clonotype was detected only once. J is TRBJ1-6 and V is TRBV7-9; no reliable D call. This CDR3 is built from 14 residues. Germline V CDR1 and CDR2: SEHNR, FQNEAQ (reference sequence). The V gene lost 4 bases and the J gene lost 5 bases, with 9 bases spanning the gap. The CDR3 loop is CASSSDTDNSPLHF. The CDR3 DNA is TGTGCCAGCAGCTCAGATACAGATAATTCACCCCTCCACTTT.

This CDR3 reads CAIRETGTGYEQYF. CDR3 bases: TGTGCCATCAGAGAAACAGGGACGGGGTACGAGCAGTACTTC. V is TRBV10-3 and J is TRBJ2-7, with D perhaps TRBD1 (6 bases). Germline V lookup: CDR1 ENHRY, CDR2 SYGVKD. The CDR3 runs 14 residues. Trimming removed 6 bases from V and 4 bases from J, with 16 bases in between.

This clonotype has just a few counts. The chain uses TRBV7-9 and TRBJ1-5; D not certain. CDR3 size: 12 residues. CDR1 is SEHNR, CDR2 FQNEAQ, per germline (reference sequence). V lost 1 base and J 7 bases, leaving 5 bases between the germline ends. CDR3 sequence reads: CASSLGWQPQHF. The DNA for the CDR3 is TGTGCCAGCAGCTTAGGGTGGCAGCCCCAGCATTTT.

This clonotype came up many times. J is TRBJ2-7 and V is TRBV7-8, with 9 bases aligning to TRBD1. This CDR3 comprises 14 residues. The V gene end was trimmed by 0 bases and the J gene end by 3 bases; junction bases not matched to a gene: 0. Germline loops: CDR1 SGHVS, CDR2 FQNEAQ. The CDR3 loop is CASSLAGQGYEQYF. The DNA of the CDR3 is TGTGCCAGCAGCTTAGCGGGACAGGGCTACGAGCAGTACTTC.

DNA of the CDR3: TGCAGCGTCGGGGACAGGGGAAGGGCCGGGGAGCTGTTTTTT. Residues: CSVGDRGRAGELFF. The chain links TRBV29-1 to TRBJ2-2, with 10 bases fitting TRBD1. V lost 6 bases to trimming and J lost 6 bases; unmatched junction nucleotides: 7. CDR1 and CDR2 from the germline V gene are SQVTM and ANQGSEA. The CDR3 length is 14 residues.

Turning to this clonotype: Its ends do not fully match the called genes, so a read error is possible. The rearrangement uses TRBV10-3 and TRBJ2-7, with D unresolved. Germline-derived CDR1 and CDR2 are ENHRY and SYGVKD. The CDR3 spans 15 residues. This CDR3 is CASSYESPFLYEQYF. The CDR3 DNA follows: TGTGCCAGCAGTTACGAGTCCCCTTTCTTATACGAGCAGTACTTC.

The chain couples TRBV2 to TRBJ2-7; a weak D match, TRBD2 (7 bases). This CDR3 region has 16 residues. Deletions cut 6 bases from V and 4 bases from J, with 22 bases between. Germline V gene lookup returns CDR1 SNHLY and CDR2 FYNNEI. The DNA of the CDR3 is TGTGCCAGCAGCCAAGATTTCGGCGGGGGCCCTTACGAGCAGTACTTC. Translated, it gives CASSQDFGGGPYEQYF.

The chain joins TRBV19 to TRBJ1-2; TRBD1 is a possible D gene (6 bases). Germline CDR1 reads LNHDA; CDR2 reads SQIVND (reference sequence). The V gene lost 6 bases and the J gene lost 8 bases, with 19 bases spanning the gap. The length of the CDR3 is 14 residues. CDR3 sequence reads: CASSIDRNSWGYTF. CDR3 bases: TGTGCCAGTAGCATCGACAGGAATTCTTGGGGCTACACCTTC.

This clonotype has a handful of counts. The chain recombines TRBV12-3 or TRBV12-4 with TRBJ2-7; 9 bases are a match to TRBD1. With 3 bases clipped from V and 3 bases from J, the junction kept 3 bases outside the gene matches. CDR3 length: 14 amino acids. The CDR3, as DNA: TGTGCCAGCAGTTTCGACAGGGGGGTCTACGAGCAGTACTTC. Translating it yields CASSFDRGVYEQYF.

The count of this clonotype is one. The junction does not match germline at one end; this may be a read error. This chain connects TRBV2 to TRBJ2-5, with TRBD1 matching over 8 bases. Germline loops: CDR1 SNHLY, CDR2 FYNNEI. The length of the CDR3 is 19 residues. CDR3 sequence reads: CATSVGRGRGFLAQETQYF. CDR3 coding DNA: TGTGCCACCAGTGTCGGCAGGGGGCGAGGGTTTTTGGCCCAAGAGACCCAGTACTTC.

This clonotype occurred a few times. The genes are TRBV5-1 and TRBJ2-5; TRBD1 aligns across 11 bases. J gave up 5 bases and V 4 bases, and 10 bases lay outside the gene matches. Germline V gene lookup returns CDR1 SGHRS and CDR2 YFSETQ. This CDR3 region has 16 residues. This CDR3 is CASSNGQGAKGETQYF. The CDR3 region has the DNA TGCGCCAGCAGCAACGGACAGGGGGCGAAAGGGGAGACCCAGTACTTC.

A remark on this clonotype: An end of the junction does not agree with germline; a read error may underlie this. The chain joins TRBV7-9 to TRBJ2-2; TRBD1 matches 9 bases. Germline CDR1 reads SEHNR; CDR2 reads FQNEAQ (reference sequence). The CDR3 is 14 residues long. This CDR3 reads CASSGQGKRGELFF. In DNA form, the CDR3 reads TGCGCCAGCAGCGGACAGGGGAAACGGGGGGAGCTGTTTTTT.

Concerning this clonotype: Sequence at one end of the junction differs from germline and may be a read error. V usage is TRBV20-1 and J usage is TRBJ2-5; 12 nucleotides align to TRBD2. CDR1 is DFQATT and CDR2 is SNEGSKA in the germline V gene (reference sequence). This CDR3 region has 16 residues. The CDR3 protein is CSAKTDPRTSGETRYF. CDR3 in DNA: TGCAGTGCTAAGACCGACCCCAGGACTAGCGGGGAGACCCGGTACTTC.

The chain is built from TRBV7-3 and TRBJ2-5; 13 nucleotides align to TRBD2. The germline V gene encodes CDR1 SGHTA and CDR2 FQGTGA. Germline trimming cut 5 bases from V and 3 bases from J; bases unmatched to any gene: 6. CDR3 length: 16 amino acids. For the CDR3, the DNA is TGTGCCAGCAGCGAAACTAGCGGGAGGGCCAAAGAGACCCAGTACTTC. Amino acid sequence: CASSETSGRAKETQYF.

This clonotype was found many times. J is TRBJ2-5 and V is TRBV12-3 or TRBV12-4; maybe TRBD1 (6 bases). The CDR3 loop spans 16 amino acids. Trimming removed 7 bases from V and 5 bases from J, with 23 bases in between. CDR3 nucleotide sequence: TGTGCCAGCACCATTTCAGGGGCCCGGGGTAGGGAGACCCAGTACTTC. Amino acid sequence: CASTISGARGRETQYF.

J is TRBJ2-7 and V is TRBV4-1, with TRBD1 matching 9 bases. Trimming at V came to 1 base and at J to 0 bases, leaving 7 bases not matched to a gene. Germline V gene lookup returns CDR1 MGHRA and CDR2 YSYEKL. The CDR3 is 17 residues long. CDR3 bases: TGCGCCAGCAGCCAAGCTAGGGGGGGACAGGGCTCCTACGAGCAGTACTTC. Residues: CASSQARGGQGSYEQYF.

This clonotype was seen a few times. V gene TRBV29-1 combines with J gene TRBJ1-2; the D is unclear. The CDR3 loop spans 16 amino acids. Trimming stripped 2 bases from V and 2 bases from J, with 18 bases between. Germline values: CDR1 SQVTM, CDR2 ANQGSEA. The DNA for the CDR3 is TGCAGCGTTGAAAGGGTGGCGGAATCATGGAACTATGGCTACACCTTC. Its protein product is CSVERVAESWNYGYTF.

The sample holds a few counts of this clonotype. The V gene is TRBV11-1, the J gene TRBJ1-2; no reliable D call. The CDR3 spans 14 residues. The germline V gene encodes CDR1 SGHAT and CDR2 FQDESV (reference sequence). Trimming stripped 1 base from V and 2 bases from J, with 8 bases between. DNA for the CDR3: TGTGCCAGCAGCTTAGAGTACTCGAACTATGGCTACACCTTC. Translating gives CASSLEYSNYGYTF.

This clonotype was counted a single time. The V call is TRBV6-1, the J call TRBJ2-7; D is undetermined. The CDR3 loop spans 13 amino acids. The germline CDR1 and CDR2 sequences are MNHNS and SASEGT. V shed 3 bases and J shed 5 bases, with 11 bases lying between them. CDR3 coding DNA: TGTGCCAGCAGTGATGTATTTCAGGACGAGCAGTACTTC. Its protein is CASSDVFQDEQYF.

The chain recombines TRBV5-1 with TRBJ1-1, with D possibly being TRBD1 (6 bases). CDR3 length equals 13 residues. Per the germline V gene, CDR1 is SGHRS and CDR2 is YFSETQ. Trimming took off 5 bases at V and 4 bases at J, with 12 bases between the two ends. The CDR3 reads CASRSGGGTEAFF. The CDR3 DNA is TGCGCCAGCAGGTCCGGGGGCGGCACTGAAGCTTTCTTT.

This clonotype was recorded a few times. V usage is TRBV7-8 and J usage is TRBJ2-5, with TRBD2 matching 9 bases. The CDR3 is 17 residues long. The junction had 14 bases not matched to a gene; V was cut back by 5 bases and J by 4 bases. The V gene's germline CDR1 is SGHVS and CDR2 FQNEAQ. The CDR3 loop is CASSPTLGGGRGETQYF. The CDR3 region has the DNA TGTGCCAGCAGCCCGACCTTGGGTGGCGGGAGGGGAGAGACCCAGTACTTC.

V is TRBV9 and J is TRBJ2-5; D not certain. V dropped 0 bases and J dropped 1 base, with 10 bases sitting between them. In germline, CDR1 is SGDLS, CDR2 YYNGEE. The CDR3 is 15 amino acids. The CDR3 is CASSVDREGQETQYF. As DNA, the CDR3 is TGTGCCAGCAGCGTAGATAGGGAAGGCCAAGAGACCCAGTACTTC.

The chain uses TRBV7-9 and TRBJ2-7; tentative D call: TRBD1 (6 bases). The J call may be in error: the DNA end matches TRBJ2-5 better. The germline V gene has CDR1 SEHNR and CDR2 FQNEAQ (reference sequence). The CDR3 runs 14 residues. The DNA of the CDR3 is TGTGCCAGCAGCCTCACTCTCAGGGGAGAGACCCAGTACTTC. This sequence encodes CASSLTLRGETQYF.

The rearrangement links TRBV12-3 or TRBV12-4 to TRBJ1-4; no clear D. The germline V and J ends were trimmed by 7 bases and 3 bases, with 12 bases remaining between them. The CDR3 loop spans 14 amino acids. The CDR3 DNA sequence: TGTGCCAGCACCGGGCCGTCGGCTAATGAAAAACTGTTTTTT. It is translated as CASTGPSANEKLFF.

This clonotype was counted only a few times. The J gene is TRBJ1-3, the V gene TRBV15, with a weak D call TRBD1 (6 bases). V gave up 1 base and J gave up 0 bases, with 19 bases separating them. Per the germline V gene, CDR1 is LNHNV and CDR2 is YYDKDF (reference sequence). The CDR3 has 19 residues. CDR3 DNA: TGTGCCACCAGCAGAGGTGCCGGCCCACCGGACAGCTCTGGAAACACCATATATTTT. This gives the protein CATSRGAGPPDSSGNTIYF.

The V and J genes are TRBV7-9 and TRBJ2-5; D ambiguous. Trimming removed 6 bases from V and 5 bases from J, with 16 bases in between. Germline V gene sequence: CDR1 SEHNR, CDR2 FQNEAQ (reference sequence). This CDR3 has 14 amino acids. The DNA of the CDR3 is TGTGCCAGCAGTTTATCAAGCCGCCGGGAGACCCAGTACTTC. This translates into CASSLSSRRETQYF.